The clone carrying this T cell receptor (beta chain) was seen at least ten times. The CDR3 consists of 13 residues. CDR1 is MNHEY and CDR2 is SVGEGT in the germline V gene. V dropped 0 bases and J dropped 2 bases, with 5 bases sitting between them. This entry is derived from a study of T cells in Graves' hyperthyroidism and ophthalmopathy. From RNA transcripts, TCR beta CDR3 regions were amplified. The HTBI set primed first-round TCR CDR3 RT-PCR. One entry per CDR3 protein results from TCRdb running MiXCR on the multiplex PCR reads. This repertoire shows roughly 560,000 distinct CDR3 sequences, roughly 15% found once; its top ten account for roughly 4.5%. Uncontrolled infection, other autoimmune disease, pregnancy or lactation excluded patients.

The TCR originated in a woman between 35 and 50 years old with Graves' ophthalmopathy. The rearrangement uses TRBV6-2 or TRBV6-3 and TRBJ2-7, with D uncertain. The sample consisted of blood. CDR3 region: CASSYSMPYEQYF. CDR3 in DNA: TGTGCCAGCAGTTACTCTATGCCCTACGAGCAGTACTTC.